The rows below give T cell receptor beta chains drawn from one sample of a study of CD8+CD57+ T cells in acquired aplastic anemia. TCRdb reprocessed the reads via MiXCR and lists one record per CDR3 protein. The sample lists 200,000 or so distinct CDR3 sequences, around 66% seen once, with around 45% in the top ten. The sequenced sample was sorted CD4+, CD8+, or CD8+CD57+ T cells (not recorded which) from PBMCs. The source of these receptors is a human donor with severe aplastic anemia or a healthy control (not recorded which). CDR3s include the opening cysteine and the closing phenylalanine or tryptophan. The D gene is left open where the match is weak. Expanded clones are given a class, and other clones once, few, many or no size at all.

v_gene	j_gene	abundance	d_gene	CDR3nt	CDR3aa
TRBV7-6	TRBJ2-2	.	TRBD2	TGTGCCAGCAGCCTGACTAGCGCCGGGGAGCTGTTTTTT	CASSLTSAGELFF
TRBV6-2/TRBV6-3	TRBJ1-2	.	.	TGTGCCAGCAGTTACTCGTTGGGGGCAAGCTACACCTTC	CASSYSLGASYTF
TRBV20-1	TRBJ1-1	.	.	TGCAGTGCTTCTCGTCGCGGGAACCGCGCTGAAGCTTTCTTT	CSASRRGNRAEAFF
TRBV11-3	TRBJ2-7	.	.	TGTGCCAGCAGCCTAGGGACGCTTTCGGAGCAGTACTTC	CASSLGTLSEQYF
TRBV20-1	TRBJ2-1	.	.	TGCAGTGCTAGTGGGCATTTAAATGAGCAGTTCTTC	CSASGHLNEQFF
TRBV19	TRBJ2-3	many	.	TGTGCCAGTAGCGCCACAGATACGCAGTATTTT	CASSATDTQYF
TRBV20-1	TRBJ1-2	.	.	TGCAGTGCTAGACATGGAGGCTACACCTTC	CSARHGGYTF
TRBV10-1	TRBJ1-1	.	TRBD1	TGCGCCAGCAGCCCGGGACAGGGGACCACTGAAGCTTTCTTT	CASSPGQGTTEAFF
TRBV6-4	TRBJ1-4	.	TRBD1	TGTGCCAGCAGTGACGATAGGGACAGGGGGGTAACTAATGAAAAACTGTTTTTT	CASSDDRDRGVTNEKLFF
TRBV15	TRBJ2-5	few	TRBD2	TGTGCCACCAGCAGAGATGTCGGTAGCGGGGGCTTCCAAGAGACCCAGTACTTC	CATSRDVGSGGFQETQYF
TRBV19	TRBJ1-2	few	.	TGTGCCAGTAGTATCCAGGGTGGGTTCTATGGCTACACCTTC	CASSIQGGFYGYTF
TRBV20-1	TRBJ2-7	.	.	TGCAGTGCTAGAGATGGGGGGCTTCCCTACGAGCAGTACTTC	CSARDGGLPYEQYF
TRBV10-3	TRBJ2-2	many	.	TGTGCCATCAGTCTCTCCCCGGGACAGAACACCGGGGAGCTGTTTTTT	CAISLSPGQNTGELFF
TRBV9	TRBJ1-6	.	TRBD1	TGTGCCAGCAGCGCCCGGGACAGGGGGTATTCACCCCTCCACTTT	CASSARDRGYSPLHF
TRBV7-2	TRBJ2-3	.	TRBD1	TGTGCCAGCAGCGTATATGCAGGGGGAGATACGCAGTATTTT	CASSVYAGGDTQYF
TRBV7-2	TRBJ2-7	.	.	TGTGCCAGCAGCTTAGGCAAAGGAGGCAACAGCGAGCAGTACTTC	CASSLGKGGNSEQYF
TRBV13	TRBJ1-6	.	.	TGTGCCAGCAGCTTACAGGGAGCTTCTCGGAGTTCACCCCTCCACTTT	CASSLQGASRSSPLHF
TRBV20-1	TRBJ2-7	.	.	TGCAGTGCGACTTATACAAGCGACTACGAGCAGTACTTC	CSATYTSDYEQYF
TRBV6-5	TRBJ2-2	.	.	TGTGCCAGCAGTTACTCGTTGTCCGGGGAGCTGTTTTTT	CASSYSLSGELFF
TRBV19	TRBJ2-1	large	.	TGTGCCAGTAGTATGGCCTTATCGGGCATGCTGTTCTTC	CASSMALSGMLFF
TRBV9	TRBJ1-2	.	TRBD1	TGTGCCAGCAGCGTAGCCAGCCGAGGACAGGGGGACTATGGCTACACCTTC	CASSVASRGQGDYGYTF
TRBV19	TRBJ1-5	.	.	TGTGCCAGTAGCTGGGGGGGTCAGCCCCAGCATTTT	CASSWGGQPQHF
TRBV14	TRBJ1-2	.	.	TGTGCCAGCAGCTTGGAGGCAGGGTCTGGCTACACCTTC	CASSLEAGSGYTF
TRBV5-1	TRBJ1-2	.	.	TGCGCCAGCAGCTTGATGACCCGACAGGTTCAAAGCTATGGCTACACCTTC	CASSLMTRQVQSYGYTF
TRBV20-1	TRBJ1-5	.	.	TGCAGTGCTAAGGCCTTTGGCAATCAGCCCCAGCATTTT	CSAKAFGNQPQHF
TRBV19	TRBJ2-7	many	.	TGTGCCAGTAGTATGGGGTCAGATCAGTACTTC	CASSMGSDQYF
TRBV5-1	TRBJ2-5	.	.	TGCGCCAGCAGCCCGCAGACTAGGCAGACCCAGTACTTC	CASSPQTRQTQYF
TRBV7-8	TRBJ2-7	.	.	TGTGCCAGCAGCCCTACTGTGAGGTACGAGCAGTACTTC	CASSPTVRYEQYF
TRBV30	TRBJ1-1	.	.	TGTGCCTGGAGTGGCCGATTAGGGGGTGAAGCTTTCTTT	CAWSGRLGGEAFF
TRBV12-3/TRBV12-4	TRBJ2-1	.	.	TGTGCCAGCAGTTTAGGAGGGATGCCAAAACACAATGAGCAGTTCTTC	CASSLGGMPKHNEQFF
TRBV20-1	TRBJ1-2	many	.	TGCAGTGCCTCGGGGGCCCATGGCTACACCTTC	CSASGAHGYTF
TRBV7-9	TRBJ2-2	.	TRBD2	TGTGCCAGCAGCCAAAGAGCGGGAGGGGACACCGGGGACCTGTTTTTT	CASSQRAGGDTGDLFF
TRBV7-2	TRBJ1-4	.	.	TGTGCCAGCAGCTTACTGGGCACGAATGAAAAACTGTTTTTT	CASSLLGTNEKLFF
TRBV7-3	TRBJ2-7	.	.	TGTGCCAGCAGCTTTAACCCCCTCAGCTCCTACGAGCAGTACTTC	CASSFNPLSSYEQYF
TRBV2	TRBJ2-3	.	TRBD2	TGTGCCAGCAGGAGGACTAGCGGGAGTTCAACAGATACGCAGTATTTT	CASRRTSGSSTDTQYF
TRBV5-1	TRBJ2-1	.	.	TGCGCCAGCAGCTTGGCCCGGGGATTGGCCTACAATGAGCAGTTCTTC	CASSLARGLAYNEQFF
TRBV7-9	TRBJ2-1	.	.	TGTGCCAGCAGCCGTGGAGGTGCAAGCAGTGAGCAGTTCTTC	CASSRGGASSEQFF
TRBV10-3	TRBJ1-1	.	TRBD1	TGTGCCATCACTTTCGGACAGGGAGGTACTGAAGCTTTCTTT	CAITFGQGGTEAFF
TRBV11-2	TRBJ1-5	many	TRBD1	TGTGCCAGCAGCTTGCACAGGGGACAGCCCCAGCATTTT	CASSLHRGQPQHF
TRBV7-3	TRBJ1-6	.	TRBD1	TGTGCCAGCAGTTGGGACAGTGATAATTCACCCCTCCACTTT	CASSWDSDNSPLHF